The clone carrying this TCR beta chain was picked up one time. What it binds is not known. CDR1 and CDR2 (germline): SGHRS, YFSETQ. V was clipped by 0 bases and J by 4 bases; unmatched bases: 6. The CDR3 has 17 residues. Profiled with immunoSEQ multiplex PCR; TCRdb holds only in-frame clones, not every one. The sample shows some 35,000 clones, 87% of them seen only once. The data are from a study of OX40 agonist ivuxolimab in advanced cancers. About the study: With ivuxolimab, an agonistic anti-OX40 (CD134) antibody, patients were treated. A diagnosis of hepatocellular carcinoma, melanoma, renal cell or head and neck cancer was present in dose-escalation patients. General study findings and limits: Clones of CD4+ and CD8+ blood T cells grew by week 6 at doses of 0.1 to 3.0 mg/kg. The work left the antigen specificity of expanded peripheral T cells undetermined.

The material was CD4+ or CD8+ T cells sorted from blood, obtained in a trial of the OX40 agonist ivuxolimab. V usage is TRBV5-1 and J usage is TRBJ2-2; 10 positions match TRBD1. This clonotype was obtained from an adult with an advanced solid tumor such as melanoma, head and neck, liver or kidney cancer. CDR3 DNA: TGCGCCAGCAGCTTGGCCGACAGGGGGCCCTCCACCGGGGAGCTGTTTTTT. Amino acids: CASSLADRGPSTGELFF.